This T cell receptor beta chain was identified in a study of T cells in Graves' hyperthyroidism and ophthalmopathy. Study-level information: At the time of initial diagnosis and before any treatment, peripheral blood was collected.

This clonotype was found a few times. Its specificity is not known. Using RNA transcripts as the source, TCR beta CDR3 regions were amplified. Primed by the HTBI set, a first-round RT-PCR was run on the TCR CDR3. TCRdb fed the multiplex PCR reads into MiXCR, producing one record per CDR3 protein. In the table there are 500,000 or so distinct CDR3 sequences, roughly 16% of which are singletons. Study results and caveats: Separation of ophthalmopathy from stable hyperthyroidism was achieved by a 13 V-J model.

Clinical symptoms, serum thyroxine, TRAb, thyroid ultrasound and orbital computed tomography informed diagnoses. Input material: blood. This receptor was obtained from a woman aged 30 to 39 with Graves' ophthalmopathy.

The DNA of the CDR3 is TGTGCCAGCAGTTTATACGGACAGGGGTTCGGGGAGGGCACCGGGGAGCTGTTTTTT. Translated: CASSLYGQGFGEGTGELFF. The chain combines TRBV27 with TRBJ2-2; 9 nucleotides match TRBD1. CDR1 is MNHEY, CDR2 SMNVEV, per germline (reference sequence). Unmatched junction bases numbered 13, after V lost 1 base and J lost 4 bases. This CDR3 has 19 amino acids.